This T cell receptor beta chain was documented in a study of blood T cell repertoires in COVID-19. About the research overall: Donors in the United States, Italy and Spain gave samples during acute or convalescent COVID-19. T cells, B-cell-depleted T cells, or PBMCs supplied cDNA or gDNA.

This clone was counted between two and nine times. Per the study methods: Reference gene primer amplification gave estimated nucleated cell counts. Some clones are missing from TCRdb's copy, which holds only in-frame ones; the method was immunoSEQ multiplex PCR. The V and J calls and clone size come from that table; D and trimming were worked out from the DNA. The data show about 86,000 clones, around four fifths seen once. Germline values: CDR1 LNHDA, CDR2 SQIVND (reference sequence). V dropped 6 bases and J dropped 5 bases, with 14 bases sitting between them. This CDR3 has 14 amino acids. This chain uses TRBV19 with TRBJ2-1; D is unresolved. The sequence was obtained from a man aged 50-59 years with acute or convalescent COVID-19. The source material was peripheral blood. Here the CDR3 DNA reads TGTGCCAGTAGCGTGGCTATAGCCCACAATGAGCAGTTCTTC. This sequence encodes CASSVAIAHNEQFF.